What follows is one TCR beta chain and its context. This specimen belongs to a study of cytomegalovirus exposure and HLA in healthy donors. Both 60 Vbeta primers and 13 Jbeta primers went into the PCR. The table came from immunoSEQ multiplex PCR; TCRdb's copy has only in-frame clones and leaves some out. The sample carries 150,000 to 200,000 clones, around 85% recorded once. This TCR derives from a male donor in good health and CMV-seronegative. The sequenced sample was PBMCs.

The CDR3 coding sequence is TGTGCCAGCAGTGTCGGACAGGATCAGCCCCAGCATTTT. This gives the protein CASSVGQDQPQHF. The chain is built from TRBV2 and TRBJ1-5; the match to TRBD1 covers 7 bases. This CDR3 contains 13 residues. V shed 4 bases and J 5 bases; nucleotides not matched to a gene: 2. Germline V gene sequence: CDR1 SNHLY, CDR2 FYNNEI.